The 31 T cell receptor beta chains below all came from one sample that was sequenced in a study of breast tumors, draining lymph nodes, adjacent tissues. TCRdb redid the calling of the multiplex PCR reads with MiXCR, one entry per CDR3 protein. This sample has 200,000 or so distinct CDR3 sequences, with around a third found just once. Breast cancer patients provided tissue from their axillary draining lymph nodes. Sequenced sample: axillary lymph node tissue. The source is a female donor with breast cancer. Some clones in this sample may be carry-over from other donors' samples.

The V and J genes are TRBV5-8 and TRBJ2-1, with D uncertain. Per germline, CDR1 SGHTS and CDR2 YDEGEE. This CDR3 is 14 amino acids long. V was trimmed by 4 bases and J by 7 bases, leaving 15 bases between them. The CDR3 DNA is TGTGCCAGCAGCCCCCTCTCAACCCCTAATGAGCAGTTCTTC. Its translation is CASSPLSTPNEQFF.

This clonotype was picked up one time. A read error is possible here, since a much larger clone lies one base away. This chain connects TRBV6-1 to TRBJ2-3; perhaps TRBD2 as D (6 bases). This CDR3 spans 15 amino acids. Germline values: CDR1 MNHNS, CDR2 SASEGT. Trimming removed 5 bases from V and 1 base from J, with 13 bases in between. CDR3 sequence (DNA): TGTGCCAGCAGTCGGGGTAGCGGAGGCACAGATACGCAGTATTTT. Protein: CASSRGSGGTDTQYF.

CDR3 loop: CASSLGRGTNEKLFF. The CDR3 DNA reads as TGCGCCAGCAGCTTGGGCCGGGGCACCAATGAAAAACTGTTTTTT. The rearrangement uses TRBV5-1 and TRBJ1-4; D may be TRBD1 (5 bases). With 0 bases removed from V and 5 bases from J, the gap between germline ends came to 11 bases. Germline-derived CDR1 and CDR2 are SGHRS and YFSETQ. The CDR3 sequence is 15 residues long. Looking up the rest from reference TRBV5-1 and TRBJ1-4 gives the full variable domain: KAGVTQTPRYLIKTRGQQVTLSCSPISGHRSVSWYQQTPGQGLQFLFEYFSETQRNKGNFPGRFSGRQFSNSRSEMNVSTLELGDSALYLCASSLGRGTNEKLFFGSGTQLSVL.

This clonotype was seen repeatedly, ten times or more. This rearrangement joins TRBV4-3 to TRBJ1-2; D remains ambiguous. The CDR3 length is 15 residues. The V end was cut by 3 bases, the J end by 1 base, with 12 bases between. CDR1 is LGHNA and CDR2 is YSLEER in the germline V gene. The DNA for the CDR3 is TGCGCCAGCAGCCATAACACAGCGCTTAACTATGGCTACACCTTC. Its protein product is CASSHNTALNYGYTF.

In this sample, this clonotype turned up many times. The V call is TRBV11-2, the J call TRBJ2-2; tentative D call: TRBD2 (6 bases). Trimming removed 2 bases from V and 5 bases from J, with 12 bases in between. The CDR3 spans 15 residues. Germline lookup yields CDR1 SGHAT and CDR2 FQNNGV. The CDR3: CASSLTGEGTGELFF. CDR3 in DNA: TGTGCCAGCAGCTTAACGGGAGAGGGTACCGGGGAGCTGTTTTTT.

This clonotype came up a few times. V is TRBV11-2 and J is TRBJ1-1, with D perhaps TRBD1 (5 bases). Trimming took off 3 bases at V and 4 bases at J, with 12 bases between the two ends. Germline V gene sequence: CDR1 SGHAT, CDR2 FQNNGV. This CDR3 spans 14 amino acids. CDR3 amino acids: CASSFDTGGTEAFF. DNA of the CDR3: TGTGCCAGCAGCTTTGACACAGGCGGCACTGAAGCTTTCTTT.

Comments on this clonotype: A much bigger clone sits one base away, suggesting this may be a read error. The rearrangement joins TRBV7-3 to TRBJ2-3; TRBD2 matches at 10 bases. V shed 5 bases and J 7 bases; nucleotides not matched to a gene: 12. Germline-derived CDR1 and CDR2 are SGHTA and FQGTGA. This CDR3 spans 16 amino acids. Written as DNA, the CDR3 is TGTGCCAGCAGCCCCAGTCGAGCGGGGGGGGTGTATACGCAGTATTTT. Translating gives CASSPSRAGGVYTQYF.

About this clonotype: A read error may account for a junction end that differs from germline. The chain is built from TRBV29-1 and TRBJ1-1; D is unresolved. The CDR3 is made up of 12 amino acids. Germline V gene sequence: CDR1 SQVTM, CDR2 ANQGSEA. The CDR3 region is CGVVGWATEAFF. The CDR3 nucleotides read TGCGGCGTTGTCGGTTGGGCCACTGAAGCTTTCTTT.

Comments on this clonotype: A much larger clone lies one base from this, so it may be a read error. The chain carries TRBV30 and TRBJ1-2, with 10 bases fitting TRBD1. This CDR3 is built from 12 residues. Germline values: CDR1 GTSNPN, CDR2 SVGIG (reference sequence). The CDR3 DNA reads TGTGCCTGCGACAGGGGGCACGGAGGCTGCACCTTC. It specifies CACDRGHGGCTF.

CDR3 nucleotide sequence: TGCGCCAGCAGCTTCGAGGGGGCTGGATCACCCCTCCACTTT. It encodes CASSFEGAGSPLHF. This sequence joins TRBV5-1 and TRBJ1-6, with 7 bases matching TRBD1. The CDR3 spans 14 residues. The germline gives CDR1 SGHRS, CDR2 YFSETQ. V lost 2 bases and J lost 10; bases outside the gene matches: 6.

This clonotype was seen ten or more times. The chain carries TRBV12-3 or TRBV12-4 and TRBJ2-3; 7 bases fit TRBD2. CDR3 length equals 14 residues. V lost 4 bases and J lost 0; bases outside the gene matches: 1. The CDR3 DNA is TGTGCCAGCAGTTCTAGCGGAAGCACAGATACGCAGTATTTT. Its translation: CASSSSGSTDTQYF.

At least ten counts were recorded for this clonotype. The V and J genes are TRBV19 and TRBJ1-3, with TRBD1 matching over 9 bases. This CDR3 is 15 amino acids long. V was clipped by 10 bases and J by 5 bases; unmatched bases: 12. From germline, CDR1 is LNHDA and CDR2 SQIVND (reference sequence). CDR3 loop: CATTLRDRARNTIYF. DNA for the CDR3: TGTGCCACAACACTCCGGGACAGGGCTAGAAACACCATATATTTT. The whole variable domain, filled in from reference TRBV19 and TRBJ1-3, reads DGGITQSPKYLFRKEGQNVTLSCEQNLNHDAMYWYRQDPGQGLRLIYYSQIVNDFQKGDIAEGYSVSREKKESFPLTVTSAQKNPTAFYLCATTLRDRARNTIYFGEGSWLTVV.

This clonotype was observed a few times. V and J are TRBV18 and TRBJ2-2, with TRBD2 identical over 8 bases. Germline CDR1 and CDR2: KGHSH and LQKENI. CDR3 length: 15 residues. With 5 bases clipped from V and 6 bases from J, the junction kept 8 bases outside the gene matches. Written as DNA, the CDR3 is TGTGCCAGCTCAGAGGGACCTAGCGGGTCCGGGGAGCTGTTTTTT. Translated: CASSEGPSGSGELFF.

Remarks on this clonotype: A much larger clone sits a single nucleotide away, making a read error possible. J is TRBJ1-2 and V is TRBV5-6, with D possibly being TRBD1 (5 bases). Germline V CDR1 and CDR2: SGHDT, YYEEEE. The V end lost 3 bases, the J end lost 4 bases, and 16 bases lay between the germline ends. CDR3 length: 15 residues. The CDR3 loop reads CASSSPRAAAYGYTF. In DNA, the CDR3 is TGTGCCAGCAGCTCGCCCAGGGCGGCAGCCTATGGCTACACCTTC.

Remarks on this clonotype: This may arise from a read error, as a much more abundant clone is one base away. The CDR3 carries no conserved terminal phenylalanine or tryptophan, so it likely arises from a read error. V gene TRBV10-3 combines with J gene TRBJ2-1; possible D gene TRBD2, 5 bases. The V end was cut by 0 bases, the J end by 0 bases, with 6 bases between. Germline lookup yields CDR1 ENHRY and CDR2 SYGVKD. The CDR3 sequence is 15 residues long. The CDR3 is CAISESGSSYNEQFS. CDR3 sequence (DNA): TGTGCCATCAGTGAGTCTGGGAGCTCCTACAATGAGCAGTTCTCC.

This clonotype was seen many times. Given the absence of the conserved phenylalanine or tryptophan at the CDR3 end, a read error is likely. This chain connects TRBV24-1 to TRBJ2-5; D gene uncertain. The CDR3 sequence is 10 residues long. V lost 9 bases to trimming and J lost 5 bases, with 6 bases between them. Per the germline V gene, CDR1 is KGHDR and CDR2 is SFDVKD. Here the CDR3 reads CATAGETQYL. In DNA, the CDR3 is TGTGCCACCGCAGGCGAGACCCAGTACCTC.

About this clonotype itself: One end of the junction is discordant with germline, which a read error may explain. CDR3 residues: CSAGLGGETQYF. The CDR3 DNA sequence: TGCAGCGCTGGACTAGGAGGAGAGACCCAGTACTTT. The genes are TRBV29-1 and TRBJ2-5; 7 bases are shared with TRBD2. Germline-derived CDR1 and CDR2 are SQVTM and ANQGSEA. This CDR3 contains 12 residues.

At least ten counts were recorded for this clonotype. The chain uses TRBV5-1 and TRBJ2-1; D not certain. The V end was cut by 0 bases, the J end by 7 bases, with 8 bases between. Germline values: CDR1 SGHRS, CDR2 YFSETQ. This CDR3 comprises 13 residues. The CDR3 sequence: CASSLGAANEQFF. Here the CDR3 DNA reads TGCGCCAGCAGCTTGGGGGCAGCGAATGAGCAGTTCTTC.

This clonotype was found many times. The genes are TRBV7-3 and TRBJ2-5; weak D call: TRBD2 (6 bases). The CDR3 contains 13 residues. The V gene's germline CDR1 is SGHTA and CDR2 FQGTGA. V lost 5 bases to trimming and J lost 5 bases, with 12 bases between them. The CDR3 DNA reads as TGTGCCAGCAGCCCACGGGACTCGGAGACCCAGTACTTC. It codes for CASSPRDSETQYF.

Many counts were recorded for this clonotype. CDR3 sequence: CASRGREKLFF. DNA of the CDR3: TGTGCCAGCAGGGGCCGGGAAAAACTGTTTTTT. The chain carries TRBV6-1 and TRBJ1-4; no clear D gene. Trimming pared 6 bases from V and 8 bases from J, leaving 7 bases between. Germline CDR1 reads MNHNS; CDR2 reads SASEGT. This CDR3 contains 11 residues.

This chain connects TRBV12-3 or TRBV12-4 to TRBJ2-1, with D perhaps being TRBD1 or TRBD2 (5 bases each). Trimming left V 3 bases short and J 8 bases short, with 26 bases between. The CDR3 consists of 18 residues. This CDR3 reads CASSFSAGTGTGVHEQFF. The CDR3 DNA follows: TGTGCCAGCAGTTTTTCAGCCGGGACGGGGACCGGGGTTCATGAGCAGTTCTTC.

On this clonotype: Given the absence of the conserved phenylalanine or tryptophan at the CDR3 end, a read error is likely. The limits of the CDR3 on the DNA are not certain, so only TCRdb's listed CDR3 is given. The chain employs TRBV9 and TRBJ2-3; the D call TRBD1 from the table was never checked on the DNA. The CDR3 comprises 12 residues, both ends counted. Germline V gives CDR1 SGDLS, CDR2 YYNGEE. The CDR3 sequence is CASSVVEGAGAL.

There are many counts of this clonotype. The CDR3 here is CASSPSGELTDTQYF. CDR3 DNA: TGTGCCAGCAGCCCTAGCGGGGAACTCACAGATACGCAGTATTTT. This sequence joins TRBV5-4 and TRBJ2-3; 9 bases align to TRBD2. With 4 bases clipped from V and 2 bases from J, the junction kept 5 bases outside the gene matches. The CDR3 is made up of 15 amino acids. Germline CDR1 SGHNT, CDR2 YYREEE (reference sequence).

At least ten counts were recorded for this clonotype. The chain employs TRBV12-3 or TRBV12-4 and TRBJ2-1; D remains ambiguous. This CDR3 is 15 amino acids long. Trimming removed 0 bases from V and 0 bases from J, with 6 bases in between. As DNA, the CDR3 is TGTGCCAGCAGTTTAGCCGGGTCCTCCTACAATGAGCAGTTCTTC. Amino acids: CASSLAGSSYNEQFF.

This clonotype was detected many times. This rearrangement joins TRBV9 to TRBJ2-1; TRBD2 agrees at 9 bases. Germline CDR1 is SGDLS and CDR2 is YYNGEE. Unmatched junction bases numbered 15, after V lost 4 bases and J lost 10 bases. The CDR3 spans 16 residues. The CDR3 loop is CASSPPGLADSREQFF. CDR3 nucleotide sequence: TGTGCCAGCAGCCCCCCGGGACTAGCAGATTCTAGGGAGCAGTTCTTC.

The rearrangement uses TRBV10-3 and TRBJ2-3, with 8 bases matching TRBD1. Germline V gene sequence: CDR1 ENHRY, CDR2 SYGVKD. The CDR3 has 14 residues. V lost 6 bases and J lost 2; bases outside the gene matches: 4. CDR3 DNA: TGTGCCATCAGGGACAGGGATACCACAGATACGCAGTATTTT. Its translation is CAIRDRDTTDTQYF.

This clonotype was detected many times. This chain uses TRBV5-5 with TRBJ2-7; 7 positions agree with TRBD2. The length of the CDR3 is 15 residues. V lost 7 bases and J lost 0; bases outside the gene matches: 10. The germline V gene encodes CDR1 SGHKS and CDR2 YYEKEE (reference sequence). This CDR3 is CASGEGHHSSYEQYF. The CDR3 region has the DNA TGTGCCAGCGGGGAGGGCCACCACAGCTCCTACGAGCAGTACTTC.

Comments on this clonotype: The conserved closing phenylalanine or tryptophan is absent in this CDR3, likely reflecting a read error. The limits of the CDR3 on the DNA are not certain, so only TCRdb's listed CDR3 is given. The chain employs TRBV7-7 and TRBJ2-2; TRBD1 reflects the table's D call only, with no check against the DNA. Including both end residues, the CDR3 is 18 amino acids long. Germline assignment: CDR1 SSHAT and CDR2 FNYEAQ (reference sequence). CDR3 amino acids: CASSLAVNRGANTGERMS.

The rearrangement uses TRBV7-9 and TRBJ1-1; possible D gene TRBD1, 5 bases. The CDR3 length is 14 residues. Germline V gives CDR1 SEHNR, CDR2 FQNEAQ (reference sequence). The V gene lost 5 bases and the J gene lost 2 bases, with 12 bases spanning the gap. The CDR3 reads CASSPQGSNTEAFF. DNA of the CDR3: TGTGCCAGCAGCCCGCAGGGAAGCAACACTGAAGCTTTCTTT.

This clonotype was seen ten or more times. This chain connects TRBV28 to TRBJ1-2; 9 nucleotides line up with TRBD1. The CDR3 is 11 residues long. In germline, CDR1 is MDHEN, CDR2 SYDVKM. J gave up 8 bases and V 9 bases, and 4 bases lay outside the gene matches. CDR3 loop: CASKTGGGYTF. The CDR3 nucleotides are TGTGCCAGTAAGACAGGGGGAGGCTACACCTTC.

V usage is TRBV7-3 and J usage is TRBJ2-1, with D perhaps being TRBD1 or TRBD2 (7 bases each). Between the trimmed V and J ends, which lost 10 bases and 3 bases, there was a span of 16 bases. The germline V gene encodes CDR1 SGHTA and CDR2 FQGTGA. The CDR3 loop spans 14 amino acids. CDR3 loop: CATRGGQIYNEQFF. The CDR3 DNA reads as TGTGCCACCCGCGGGGGACAGATCTACAATGAGCAGTTCTTC.